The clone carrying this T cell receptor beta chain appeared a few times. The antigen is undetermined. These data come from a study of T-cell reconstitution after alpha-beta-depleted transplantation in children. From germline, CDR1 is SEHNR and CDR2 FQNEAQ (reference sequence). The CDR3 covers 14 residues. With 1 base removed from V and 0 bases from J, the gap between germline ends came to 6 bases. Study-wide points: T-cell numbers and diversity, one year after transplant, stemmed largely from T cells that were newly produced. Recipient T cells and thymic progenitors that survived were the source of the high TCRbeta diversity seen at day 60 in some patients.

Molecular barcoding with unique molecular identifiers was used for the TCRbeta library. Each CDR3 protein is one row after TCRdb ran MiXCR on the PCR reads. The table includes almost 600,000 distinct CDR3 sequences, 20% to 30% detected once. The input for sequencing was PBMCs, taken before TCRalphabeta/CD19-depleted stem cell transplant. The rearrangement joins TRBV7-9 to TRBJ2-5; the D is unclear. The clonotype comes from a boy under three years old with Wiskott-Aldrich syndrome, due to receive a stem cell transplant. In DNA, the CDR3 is TGTGCCAGCAGCTTAGGAGAGTACCAAGAGACCCAGTACTTC. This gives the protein CASSLGEYQETQYF.